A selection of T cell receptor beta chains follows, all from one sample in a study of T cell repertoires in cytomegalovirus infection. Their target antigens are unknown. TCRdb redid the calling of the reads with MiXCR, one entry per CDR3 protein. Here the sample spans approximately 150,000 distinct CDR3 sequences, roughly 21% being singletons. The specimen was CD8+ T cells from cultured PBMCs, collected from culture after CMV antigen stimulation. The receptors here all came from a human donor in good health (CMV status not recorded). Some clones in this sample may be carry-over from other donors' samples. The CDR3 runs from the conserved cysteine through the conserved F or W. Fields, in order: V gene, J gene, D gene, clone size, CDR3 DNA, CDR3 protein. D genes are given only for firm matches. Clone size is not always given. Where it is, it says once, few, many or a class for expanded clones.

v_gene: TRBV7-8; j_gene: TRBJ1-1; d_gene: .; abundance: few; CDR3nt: TGTGCCAGCAGCTTAGAACCGGGGAGCACTGAAGCTTTCTTT; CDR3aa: CASSLEPGSTEAFF
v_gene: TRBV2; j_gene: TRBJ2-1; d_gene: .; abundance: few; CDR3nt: TGTGCCAGCCCTATGAGGGATGAGCAGTTCTTC; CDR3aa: CASPMRDEQFF
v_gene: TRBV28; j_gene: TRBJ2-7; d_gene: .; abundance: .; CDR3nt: TGTGCCAGCAGTTCACTGAGGACAGTAACCTACGAGCAGTACTTC; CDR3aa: CASSSLRTVTYEQYF
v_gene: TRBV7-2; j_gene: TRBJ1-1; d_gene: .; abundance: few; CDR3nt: TGTGCCAGCAGCCACACGCGGGGGAACACTGAAACTTTCTTT; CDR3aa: CASSHTRGNTETFF
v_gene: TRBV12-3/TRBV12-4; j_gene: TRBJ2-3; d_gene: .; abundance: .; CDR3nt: TGTGCCAGCAGTCTAGGACCCCTCGGGGTCACAGATACGCAGTATTTT; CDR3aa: CASSLGPLGVTDTQYF
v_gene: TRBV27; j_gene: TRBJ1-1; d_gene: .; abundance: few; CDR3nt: TGTGCCAGCTTTTGGAAAGGGAACACTGAAGCTTTCTTT; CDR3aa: CASFWKGNTEAFF
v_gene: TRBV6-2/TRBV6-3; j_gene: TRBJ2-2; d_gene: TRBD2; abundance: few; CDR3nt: TGTGCCAGCACCCGGGGGGACGGGGAGCTGTTTTTT; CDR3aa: CASTRGDGELFF
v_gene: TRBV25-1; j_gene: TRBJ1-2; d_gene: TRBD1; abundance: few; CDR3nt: TGTGCCAGCAGTGCCTTTGCCGGGACAGTCTATGGCTACACCTTC; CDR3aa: CASSAFAGTVYGYTF
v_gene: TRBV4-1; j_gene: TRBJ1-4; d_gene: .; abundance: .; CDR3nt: TGCGCCAGCAGCCAAGAAGTTGGGTGGGTTGCAACTAATGAAAAACTGTTTTTT; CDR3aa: CASSQEVGWVATNEKLFF
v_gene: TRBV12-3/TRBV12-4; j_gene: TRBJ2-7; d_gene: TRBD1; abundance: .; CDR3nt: TGTGCCAGCAGTACATCCCGGACAGGGGCCTACGAGCAGTACTTC; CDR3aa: CASSTSRTGAYEQYF
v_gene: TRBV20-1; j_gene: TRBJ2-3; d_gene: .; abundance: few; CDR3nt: TGCAGTGCTAGAGTTAGGGCCACAGATACGCAGTATTTT; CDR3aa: CSARVRATDTQYF
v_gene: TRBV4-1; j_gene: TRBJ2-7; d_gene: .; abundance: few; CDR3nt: TGCGCCAGCAGCCATCCCCGGAGGGCCCACGAGCAGTACTTC; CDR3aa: CASSHPRRAHEQYF
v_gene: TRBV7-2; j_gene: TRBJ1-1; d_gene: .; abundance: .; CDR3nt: TGTGCCAGCAGCTTAACCCGGACGGGGAACACTGAAGCTTTCTTT; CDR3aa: CASSLTRTGNTEAFF